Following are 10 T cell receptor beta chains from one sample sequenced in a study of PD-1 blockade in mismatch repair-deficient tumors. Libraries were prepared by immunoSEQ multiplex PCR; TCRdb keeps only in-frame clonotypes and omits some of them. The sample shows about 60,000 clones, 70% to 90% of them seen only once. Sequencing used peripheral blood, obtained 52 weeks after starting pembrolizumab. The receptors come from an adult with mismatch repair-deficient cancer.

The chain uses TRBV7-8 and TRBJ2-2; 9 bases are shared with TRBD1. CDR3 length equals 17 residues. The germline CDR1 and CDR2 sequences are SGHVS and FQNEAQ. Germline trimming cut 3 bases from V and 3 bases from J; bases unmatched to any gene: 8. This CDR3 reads CASSFRSGTGYTGELFF. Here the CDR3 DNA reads TGTGCCAGCAGCTTCAGATCCGGGACAGGGTACACCGGGGAGCTGTTTTTT.

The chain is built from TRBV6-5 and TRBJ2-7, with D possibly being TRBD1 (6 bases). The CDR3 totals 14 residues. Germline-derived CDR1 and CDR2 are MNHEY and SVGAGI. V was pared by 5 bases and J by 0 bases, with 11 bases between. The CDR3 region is CASSPGHRSYEQYF. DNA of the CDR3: TGTGCCAGCAGTCCGGGACACCGCTCCTACGAGCAGTACTTC.

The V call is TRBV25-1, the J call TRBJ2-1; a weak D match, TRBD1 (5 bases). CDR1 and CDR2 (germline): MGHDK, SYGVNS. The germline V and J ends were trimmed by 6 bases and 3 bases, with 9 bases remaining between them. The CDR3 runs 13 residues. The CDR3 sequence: CASSATGYNEQFF. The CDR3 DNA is TGTGCCAGCAGCGCCACAGGCTACAATGAGCAGTTCTTC.

The CDR3 nucleotides are TGTGCCAGCAGGGACGGCCCAGACTCCTACAATGAGCAGTTCTTC. It codes for CASRDGPDSYNEQFF. This chain links TRBV5-4 with TRBJ2-1, with unresolved D. Trimming removed 5 bases at V and 0 bases at J, with 12 bases between. The CDR3 consists of 15 residues. Germline V CDR1 and CDR2: SGHNT, YYREEE (reference sequence).

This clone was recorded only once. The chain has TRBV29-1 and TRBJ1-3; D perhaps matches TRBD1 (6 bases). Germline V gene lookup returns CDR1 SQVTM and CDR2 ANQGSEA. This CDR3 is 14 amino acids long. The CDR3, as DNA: TGCAGTGGATTGGGGGGGCGATTGGGAAACACCATATATTTT. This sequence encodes CSGLGGRLGNTIYF.

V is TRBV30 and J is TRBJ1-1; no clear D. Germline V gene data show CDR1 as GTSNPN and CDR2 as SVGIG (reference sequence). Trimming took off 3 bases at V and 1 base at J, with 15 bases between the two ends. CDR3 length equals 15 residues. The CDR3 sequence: CAWSGRRFENTEAFF. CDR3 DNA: TGTGCCTGGAGCGGTCGTAGGTTTGAGAACACTGAAGCTTTCTTT.

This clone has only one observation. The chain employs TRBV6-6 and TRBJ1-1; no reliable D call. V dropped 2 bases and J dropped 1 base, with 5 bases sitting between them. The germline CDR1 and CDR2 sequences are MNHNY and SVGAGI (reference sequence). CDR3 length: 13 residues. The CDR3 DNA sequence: TGTGCCAGCAGTTACAACAGGAACACTGAAGCTTTCTTT. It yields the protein CASSYNRNTEAFF.

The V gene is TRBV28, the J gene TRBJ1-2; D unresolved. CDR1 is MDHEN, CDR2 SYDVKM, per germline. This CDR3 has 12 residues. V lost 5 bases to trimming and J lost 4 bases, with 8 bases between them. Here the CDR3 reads CASSVDGYGYTF. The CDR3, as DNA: TGTGCCAGCAGTGTGGACGGCTATGGCTACACCTTC.

CDR3 loop: CAIDSGTSVYEQYF. For the CDR3, the DNA is TGTGCCATCGATTCCGGGACTAGCGTGTACGAGCAGTACTTC. The V call is TRBV10-3, the J call TRBJ2-7; TRBD2 matches at 10 bases. With 8 bases clipped from V and 4 bases from J, the junction kept 8 bases outside the gene matches. Germline V lookup: CDR1 ENHRY, CDR2 SYGVKD. The CDR3 extends over 14 amino acids.

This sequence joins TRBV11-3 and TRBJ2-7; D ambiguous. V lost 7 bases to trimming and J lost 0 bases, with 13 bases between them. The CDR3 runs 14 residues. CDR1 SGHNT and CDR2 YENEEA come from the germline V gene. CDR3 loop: CASNPGRVSYEQYF. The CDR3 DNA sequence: TGTGCCAGCAACCCAGGACGGGTCTCCTACGAGCAGTACTTC.